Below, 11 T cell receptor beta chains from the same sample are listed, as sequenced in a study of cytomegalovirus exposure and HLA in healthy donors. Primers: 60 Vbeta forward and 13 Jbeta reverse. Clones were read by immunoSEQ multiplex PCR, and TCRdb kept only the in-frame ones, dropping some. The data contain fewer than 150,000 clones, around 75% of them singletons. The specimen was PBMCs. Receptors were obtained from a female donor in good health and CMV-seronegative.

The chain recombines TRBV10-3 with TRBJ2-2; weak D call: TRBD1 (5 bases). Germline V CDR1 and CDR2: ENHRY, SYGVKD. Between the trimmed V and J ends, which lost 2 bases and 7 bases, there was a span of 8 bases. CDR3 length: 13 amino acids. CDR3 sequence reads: CAISERGGGELFF. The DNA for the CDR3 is TGTGCCATCAGTGAGAGGGGTGGCGGGGAGCTGTTTTTT.

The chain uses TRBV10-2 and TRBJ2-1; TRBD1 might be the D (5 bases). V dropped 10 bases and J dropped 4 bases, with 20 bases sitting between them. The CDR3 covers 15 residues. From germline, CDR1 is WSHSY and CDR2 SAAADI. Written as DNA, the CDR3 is TGCGCCACCAAACCCCCAGGGAAATTGTACAATGAGCAGTTCTTC. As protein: CATKPPGKLYNEQFF.

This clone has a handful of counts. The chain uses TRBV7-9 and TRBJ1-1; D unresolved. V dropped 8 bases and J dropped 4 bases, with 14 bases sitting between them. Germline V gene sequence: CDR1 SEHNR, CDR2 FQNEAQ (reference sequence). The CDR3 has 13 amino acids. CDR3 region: CASGKLGSTEAFF. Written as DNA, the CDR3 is TGTGCCAGCGGCAAACTTGGGAGCACTGAAGCTTTCTTT.

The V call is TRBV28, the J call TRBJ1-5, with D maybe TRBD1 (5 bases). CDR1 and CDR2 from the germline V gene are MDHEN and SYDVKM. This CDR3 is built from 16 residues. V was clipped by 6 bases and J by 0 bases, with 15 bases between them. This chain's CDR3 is CASRPPGGFSNQPQHF. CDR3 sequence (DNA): TGTGCCAGCAGACCCCCCGGGGGTTTTAGCAATCAGCCCCAGCATTTT.

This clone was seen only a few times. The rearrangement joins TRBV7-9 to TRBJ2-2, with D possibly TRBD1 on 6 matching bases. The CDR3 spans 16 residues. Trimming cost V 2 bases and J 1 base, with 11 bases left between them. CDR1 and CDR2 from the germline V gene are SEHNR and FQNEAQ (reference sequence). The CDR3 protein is CASSLMPTGNTGELFF. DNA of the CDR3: TGTGCCAGCAGCTTAATGCCGACAGGGAACACCGGGGAGCTGTTTTTT.

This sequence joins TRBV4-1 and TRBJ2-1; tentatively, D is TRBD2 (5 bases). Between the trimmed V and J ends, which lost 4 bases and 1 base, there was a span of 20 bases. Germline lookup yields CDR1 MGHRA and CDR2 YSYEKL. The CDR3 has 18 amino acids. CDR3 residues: CASSRPLEGRASYNEQFF. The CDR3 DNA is TGCGCCAGCAGCCGCCCCTTAGAAGGGCGGGCGTCCTACAATGAGCAGTTCTTC.

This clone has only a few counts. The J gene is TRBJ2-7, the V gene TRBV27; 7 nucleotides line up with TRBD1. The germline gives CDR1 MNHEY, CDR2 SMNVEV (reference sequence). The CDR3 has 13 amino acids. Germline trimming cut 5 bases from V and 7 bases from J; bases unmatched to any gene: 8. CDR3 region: CASSPHRGAEQYF. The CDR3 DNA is TGTGCCAGCAGTCCACACAGGGGTGCGGAGCAGTACTTC.

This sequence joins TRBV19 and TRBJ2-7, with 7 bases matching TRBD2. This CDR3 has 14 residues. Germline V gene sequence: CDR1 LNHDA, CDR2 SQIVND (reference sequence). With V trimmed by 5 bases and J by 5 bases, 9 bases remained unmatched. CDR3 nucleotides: TGTGCCAGTAGTTCAGCGGGAAGCGGGGACGAGCAGTACTTC. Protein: CASSSAGSGDEQYF.

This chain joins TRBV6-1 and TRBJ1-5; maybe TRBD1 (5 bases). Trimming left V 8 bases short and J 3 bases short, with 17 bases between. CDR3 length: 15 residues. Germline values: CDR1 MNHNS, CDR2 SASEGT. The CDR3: CASLDFLGANQPQHF. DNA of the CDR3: TGTGCCAGCTTAGACTTCTTAGGGGCCAATCAGCCCCAGCATTTT.

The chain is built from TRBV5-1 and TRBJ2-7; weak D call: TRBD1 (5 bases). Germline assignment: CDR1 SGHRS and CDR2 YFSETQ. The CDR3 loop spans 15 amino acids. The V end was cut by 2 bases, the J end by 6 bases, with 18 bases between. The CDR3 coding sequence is TGCGCCAGCAGCTTCGACTTCAGGGTCGCACCCGAGCAGTACTTC. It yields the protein CASSFDFRVAPEQYF.

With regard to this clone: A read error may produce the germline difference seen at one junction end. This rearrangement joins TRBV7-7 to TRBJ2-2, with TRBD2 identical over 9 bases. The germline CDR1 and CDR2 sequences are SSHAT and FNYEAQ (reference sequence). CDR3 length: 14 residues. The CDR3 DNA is TGTGCTAGCAGCTACGGCGGGAGGGCCGGGGAGCTGTTTTTT. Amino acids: CASSYGGRAGELFF.